The clone carrying this T cell receptor (beta chain) was recorded many times. Its target is unknown. From roughly 390 ng of RNA, a library with molecular barcoded alpha/delta and beta/gamma adaptors was made. TCRdb re-called the reads through MiXCR, storing one row per CDR3 protein. The repertoire includes 30,000 to 40,000 distinct CDR3 sequences, over 11% of them detected once, and 5.5% to 7% sits in the top ten. The data were taken from a study of read filtering for tumor transcriptome and immune sequencing. Overall study context: IR-seq gave about 4.05 to 11 million TCR reads per sample; RNA-seq gave about 80 to 1273.

Study conclusions and caveats: IR-seq captured clonotypes deeper and more reliably than RNA-seq.

The CDR3 length is 15 residues. Trimming removed 2 bases from V and 5 bases from J; junction bases left unmatched: 7. The germline V gene encodes CDR1 LGHDT and CDR2 YNNKEL (reference sequence). This clonotype originated in a donor at least 40 years old with multiple myeloma. The chain links TRBV3-1 to TRBJ2-7; 9 positions agree with TRBD1. Sequencing input: a population of CD138-negative cells sorted from bone marrow. The CDR3 sequence: CASSQTGQGPHEQYF. DNA of the CDR3: TGTGCCAGCAGCCAAACGGGACAGGGCCCTCACGAGCAGTACTTC.